This note documents a single T cell receptor (beta chain) sequence. As yet, its antigen is unknown. The sample comes from a study of blood T cells in healthy people across ages. Turning to the study itself: Capturing about one barcoded beta molecule per two T cells was achieved by template switching.

It was with a sample-barcoded 5' primer and a J-beta primer mix that a second PCR of roughly 6 to 11 cycles was run. TCRdb reanalysed the 5' RACE reads using MiXCR and keeps one entry per CDR3 protein. This table holds about 1.5 million distinct CDR3 sequences, approximately 42% found once. Points from the study as a whole: TCR beta diversity correlated strongly with naive T cell percentage. Relative to aged donors, long-lived donors carried more naive CD4+ cells and displayed higher diversity. What prevented conclusive comparison of naive and antigen-experienced cells was that PBMCs were unsorted.

Specimen: blood. The source of this sequence is a woman younger than 35 in good health.

The CDR3: CASYLFRGYTF. The DNA for the CDR3 is TGTGCCAGCTATCTTTTTAGGGGCTACACCTTC. The V call is TRBV27, the J call TRBJ1-2; no reliable D call. CDR3 length equals 11 residues. The germline gives CDR1 MNHEY, CDR2 SMNVEV (reference sequence). Trimming removed 8 bases at V and 8 bases at J, with 12 bases between.